The clone carrying this TCR beta chain occurred many times. As yet, its antigen is unknown. V lost 4 bases, J lost 4 bases, and 2 bases stayed unmatched. This CDR3 is 13 amino acids long. The entry originates in a study of T cell repertoires in cytomegalovirus infection. Study summary: It was the public TCR beta signatures that indicated both CMV infection and matching HLA type.

TCRdb called the reads again in MiXCR, with one record for every CDR3 protein. The sample contains approximately 910,000 distinct CDR3 sequences, approximately 30% of which appear only once. The sequence was collected from a human donor in good health (CMV status not recorded). Some clones in this sample may be carry-over from other donors' samples. The chain recombines TRBV12-3 or TRBV12-4 with TRBJ1-1, with TRBD1 identical over 8 bases. The sequenced sample was cultured CD8+ T cells from PBMCs, obtained from culture after CMV antigen stimulation. This CDR3 reads CASSWTGSTEAFF. CDR3 nucleotide sequence: TGTGCCAGCAGTTGGACAGGGAGCACTGAAGCTTTCTTT.